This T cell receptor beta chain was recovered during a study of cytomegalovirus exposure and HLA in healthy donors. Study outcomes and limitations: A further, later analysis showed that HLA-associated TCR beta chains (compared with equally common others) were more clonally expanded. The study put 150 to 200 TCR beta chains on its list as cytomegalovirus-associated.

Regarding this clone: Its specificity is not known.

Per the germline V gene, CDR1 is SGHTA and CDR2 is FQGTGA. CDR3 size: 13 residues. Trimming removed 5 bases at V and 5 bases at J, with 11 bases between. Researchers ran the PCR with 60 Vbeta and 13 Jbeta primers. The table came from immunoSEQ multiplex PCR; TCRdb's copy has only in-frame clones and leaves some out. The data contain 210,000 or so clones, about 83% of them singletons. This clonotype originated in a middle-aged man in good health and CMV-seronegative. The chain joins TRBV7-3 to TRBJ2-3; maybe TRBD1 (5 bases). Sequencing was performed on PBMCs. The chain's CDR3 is CASSAQGGDTQYF. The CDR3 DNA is TGTGCCAGCAGCGCCCAGGGTGGAGATACGCAGTATTTT.